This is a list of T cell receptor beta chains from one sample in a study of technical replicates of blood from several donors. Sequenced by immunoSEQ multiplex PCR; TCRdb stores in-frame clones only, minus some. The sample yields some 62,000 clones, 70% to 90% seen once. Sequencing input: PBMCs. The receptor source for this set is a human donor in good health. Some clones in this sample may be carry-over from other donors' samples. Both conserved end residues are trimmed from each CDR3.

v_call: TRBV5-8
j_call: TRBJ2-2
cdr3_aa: ASSLRTGTAGELF

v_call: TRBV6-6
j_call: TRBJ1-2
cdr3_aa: ASSLHRDGYT

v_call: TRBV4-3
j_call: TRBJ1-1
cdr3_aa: ASSQNKNTEAF

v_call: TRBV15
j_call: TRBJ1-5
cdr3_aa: ATSRDPDRAQH

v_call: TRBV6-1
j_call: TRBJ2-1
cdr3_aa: ASSEDSHNEQF

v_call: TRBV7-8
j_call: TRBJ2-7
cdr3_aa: ASSLGMQEPAYEQY

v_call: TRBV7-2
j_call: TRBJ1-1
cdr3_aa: ASSVQQANTEAF

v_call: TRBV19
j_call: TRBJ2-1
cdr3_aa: ASSIAVDYNEQF

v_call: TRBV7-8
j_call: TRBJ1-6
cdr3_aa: ASSLAVGGRSPLH

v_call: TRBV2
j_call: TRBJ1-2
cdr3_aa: ASSDTGVGGYT

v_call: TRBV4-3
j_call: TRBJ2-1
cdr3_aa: ASSYSGTSGYNEQF

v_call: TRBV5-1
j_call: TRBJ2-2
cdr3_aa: ASSLTSRGSELF

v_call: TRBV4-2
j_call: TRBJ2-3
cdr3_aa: ASSPSGFGTDTQY

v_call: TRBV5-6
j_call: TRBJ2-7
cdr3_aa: ASSLYWRSSYEQY

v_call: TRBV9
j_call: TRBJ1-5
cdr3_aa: ASSPPGQITFGNQPQH

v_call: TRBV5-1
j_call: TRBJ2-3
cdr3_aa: ASSFGLAGGTQRDTQY

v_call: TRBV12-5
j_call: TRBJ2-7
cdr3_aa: ASGEVRNSYEQY

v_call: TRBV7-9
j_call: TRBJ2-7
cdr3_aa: ASSFGSGEQY

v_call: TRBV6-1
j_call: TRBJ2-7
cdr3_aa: ASSRDPSSSYEQY

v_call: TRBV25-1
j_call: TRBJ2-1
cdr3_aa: ASDGRGYNEQF

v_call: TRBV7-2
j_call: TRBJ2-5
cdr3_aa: ASSIPGTGRRETQY

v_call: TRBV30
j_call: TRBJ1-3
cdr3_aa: AWSVINSGNTIY

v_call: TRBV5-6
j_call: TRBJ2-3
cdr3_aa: ASSLGDRGSDTQY

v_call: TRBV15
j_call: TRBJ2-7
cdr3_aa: ATRRFVIDYEQY

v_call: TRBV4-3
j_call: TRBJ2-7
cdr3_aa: ASSQDTTGVIFSYEQY

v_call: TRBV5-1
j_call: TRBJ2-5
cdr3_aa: ASSFYQETQY

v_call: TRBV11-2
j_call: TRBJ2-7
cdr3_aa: ASSLGPGSPEQY

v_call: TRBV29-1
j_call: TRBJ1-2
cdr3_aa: SVLANYGYT

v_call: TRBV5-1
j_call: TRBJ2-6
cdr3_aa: ASSPGQGAPGANVLT